Detailed here is one TCR beta chain. Its antigen is as yet unknown. Approximately 10^5 TCR templates were measured in each sample. TCRdb keeps only in-frame clones here, not all; method: immunoSEQ multiplex PCR. The table shows more than 95,000 clones, with about 93% occurring only once. The source of the sample is a study of siplizumab effects on memory and regulatory T cells. This CDR3 is built from 14 residues. Deletions cut 7 bases from V and 5 bases from J, with 17 bases between. CDR1 is KGHSH and CDR2 is LQKENI in the germline V gene. Findings and caveats of the study: Treatment with siplizumab left mappable alloreactive CD4+ clones averaging roughly 70% Treg-derived, compared with 25% to 30% in controls. About 75-97% of proliferating CD4+ or CD8+ clones had no assignable naive or memory phenotype. Memory T cells appeared less diverse than naive cells, which seemed to contribute substantially to alloresponse.

The chain links TRBV18 to TRBJ1-1, with a possible D match to TRBD1 (6 bases). Sequenced sample: Tregs sorted from blood. This receptor was obtained from a human donor in good health. Written as DNA, the CDR3 is TGTGCCAGCTTCGGACCGGGGGCCAGAACTGAAGCTTTCTTT. This codes for CASFGPGARTEAFF. The variable domain in full, with the rest retrieved from reference TRBV18 and TRBJ1-1, is NAGVMQNPRHLVRRRGQEARLRCSPMKGHSHVYWYRQLPEEGLKFMVYLQKENIIDESGMPKERFSAEFPKEGPSILRIQQVVRGDSAAYFCASFGPGARTEAFFGQGTRLTVV.